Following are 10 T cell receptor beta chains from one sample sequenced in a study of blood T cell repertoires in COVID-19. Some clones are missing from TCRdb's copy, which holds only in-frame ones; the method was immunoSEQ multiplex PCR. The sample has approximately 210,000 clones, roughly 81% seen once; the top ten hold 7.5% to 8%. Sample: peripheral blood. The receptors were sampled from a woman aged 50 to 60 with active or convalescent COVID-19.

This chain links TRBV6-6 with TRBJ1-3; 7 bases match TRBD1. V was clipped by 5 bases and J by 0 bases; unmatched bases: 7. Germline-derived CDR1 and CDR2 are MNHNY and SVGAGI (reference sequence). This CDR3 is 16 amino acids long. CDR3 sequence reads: CASSRGGQLSGNTIYF. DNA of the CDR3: TGTGCCAGCAGTCGGGGGGGACAGCTCTCTGGAAACACCATATATTTT.

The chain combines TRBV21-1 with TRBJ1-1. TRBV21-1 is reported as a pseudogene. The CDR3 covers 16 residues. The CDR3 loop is CASSKQEDSPNTEAFF. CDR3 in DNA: TGTGCCAGCAGCAAACAGGAGGATAGCCCGAACACTGAAGCTTTCTTT.

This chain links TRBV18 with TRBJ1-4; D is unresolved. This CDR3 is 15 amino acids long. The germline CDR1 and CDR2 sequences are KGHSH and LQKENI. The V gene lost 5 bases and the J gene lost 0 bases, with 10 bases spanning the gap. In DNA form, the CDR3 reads TGTGCCAGCTCAATTACAGCTGCAACTAATGAAAAACTGTTTTTT. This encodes CASSITAATNEKLFF.

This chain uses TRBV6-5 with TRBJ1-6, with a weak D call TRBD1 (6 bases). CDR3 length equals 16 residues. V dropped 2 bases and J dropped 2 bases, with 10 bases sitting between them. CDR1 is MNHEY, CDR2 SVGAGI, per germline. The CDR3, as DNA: TGTGCCAGCAGTTACCTGACAGGCACCTATAATTCACCCCTCCACTTT. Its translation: CASSYLTGTYNSPLHF.

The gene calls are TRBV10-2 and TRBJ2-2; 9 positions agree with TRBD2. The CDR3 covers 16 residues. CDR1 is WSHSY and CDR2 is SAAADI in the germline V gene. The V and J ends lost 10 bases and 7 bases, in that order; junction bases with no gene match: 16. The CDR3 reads CATSLGASGEVGELFF. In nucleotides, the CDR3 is TGCGCCACCTCCTTAGGGGCTAGCGGGGAGGTCGGGGAGCTGTTTTTT.

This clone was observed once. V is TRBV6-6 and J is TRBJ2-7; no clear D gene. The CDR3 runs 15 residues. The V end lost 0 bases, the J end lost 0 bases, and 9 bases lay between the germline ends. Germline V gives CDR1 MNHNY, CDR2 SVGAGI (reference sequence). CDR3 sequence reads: CASSYSSLSSYEQYF. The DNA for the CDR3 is TGTGCCAGCAGTTACTCGTCCCTGAGCTCCTACGAGCAGTACTTC.

CDR3 region: CASGLVGNQPQHF. In DNA form, the CDR3 reads TGTGCCAGCGGGCTTGTTGGCAATCAGCCCCAGCATTTT. The chain carries TRBV5-5 and TRBJ1-5; D unclear. Trimming shortened V by 7 bases and J by 2 bases, and 10 bases separated the two germline ends. The germline gives CDR1 SGHKS, CDR2 YYEKEE (reference sequence). CDR3 length: 13 amino acids.

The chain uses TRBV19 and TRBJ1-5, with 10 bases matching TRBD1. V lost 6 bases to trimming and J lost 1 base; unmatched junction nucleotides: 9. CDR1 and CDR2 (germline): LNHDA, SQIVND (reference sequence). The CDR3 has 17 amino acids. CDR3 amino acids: CASRRTGGSASNQPQHF. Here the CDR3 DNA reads TGTGCCAGTAGGAGGACAGGGGGATCGGCCAGCAATCAGCCCCAGCATTTT. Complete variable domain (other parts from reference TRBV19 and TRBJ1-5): DGGITQSPKYLFRKEGQNVTLSCEQNLNHDAMYWYRQDPGQGLRLIYYSQIVNDFQKGDIAEGYSVSREKKESFPLTVTSAQKNPTAFYLCASRRTGGSASNQPQHFGDGTRLSIL.

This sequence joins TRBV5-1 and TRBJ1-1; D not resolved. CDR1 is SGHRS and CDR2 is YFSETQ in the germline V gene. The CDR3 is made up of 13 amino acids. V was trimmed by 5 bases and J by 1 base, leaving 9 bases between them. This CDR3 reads CASRSRPNTEAFF. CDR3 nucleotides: TGCGCCAGCAGATCTAGACCGAACACTGAAGCTTTCTTT.

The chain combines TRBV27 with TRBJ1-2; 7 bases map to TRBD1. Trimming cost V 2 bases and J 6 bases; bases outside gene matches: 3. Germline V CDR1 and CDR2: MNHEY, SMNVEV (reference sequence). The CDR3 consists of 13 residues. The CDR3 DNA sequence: TGTGCCAGCAGTTTAAGACAGGGCAATGGCTACACCTTC. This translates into CASSLRQGNGYTF.